The 5 T cell receptor beta chains below all came from one sample that was sequenced in a study of CXCR3-negative and CXCR3-positive naive CD8 T cells. Study-level results: Naive cells positive for CXCR3 carried more hydrophobic TRB CDR3s than CXCR3-negative ones.

The authors made the TRB cDNA libraries by 5' RACE using UMI labels. For each CDR3 protein, TCRdb gives one entry from its re-call of the 5' RACE reads, without DNA. The table for this sample gives tens of thousands of distinct CDR3 sequences. For these TCRs, the target antigens are not known. The sample was naive CXCR3+ CD8+ T cells from blood. The subset denotes: CD45RO-CCR7+CD27+CD95- naive CD8+ T cells expressing CXCR3 (TNR3+). These receptors were taken from a human donor in good health. Some clones in this sample may be carry-over from other donors' samples.

The chain recombines TRBV28 with TRBJ2-7; the D gene TCRdb calls, TRBD1, cannot be checked with no DNA. Germline CDR1 and CDR2: MDHEN and SYDVKM. This CDR3 contains 15 residues. This chain's CDR3 is CASSPGTTEFDEQYF.

The CDR3 here is CATSRDRGRDTEAFF. J is TRBJ1-1 and V is TRBV15; the TCRdb D gene call, TRBD1, has no DNA to confirm it. This CDR3 contains 15 residues. Germline values: CDR1 LNHNV, CDR2 YYDKDF (reference sequence).

The chain joins TRBV7-9 to TRBJ1-5; TCRdb's D gene call, TRBD1, goes unchecked for lack of DNA. The CDR3 totals 14 residues. Germline CDR1 SEHNR, CDR2 FQNEAQ (reference sequence). CDR3 loop: CASSLEGANQPQHF.

The rearrangement links TRBV29-1 to TRBJ2-3; checking the TCRdb D call of TRBD2 is not possible without DNA. Germline CDR1 and CDR2: SQVTM and ANQGSEA. This CDR3 is 16 amino acids long. The CDR3: CSVEDIAGEITNTQYF.

The rearrangement joins TRBV7-9 to TRBJ1-1. Germline-derived CDR1 and CDR2 are SEHNR and FQNEAQ (reference sequence). The CDR3 is made up of 15 amino acids. The CDR3 sequence is CASSYSDVANTEAFF.